This entry lists 23 T cell receptor beta chains sequenced from one sample in a study of cytomegalovirus exposure and HLA in healthy donors (dated by TCRdb to the late 2010s). The library was prepared using the immunoSEQ multiplex PCR assay. The multiplex PCR relied on a mix of 60 forward primers for TCR Vbeta segments and 13 reverse primers for TCR Jbeta segments. TCRdb retrieved this table from immuneACCESS and kept in-frame rearrangements only. Not all clones are present; in checked studies, unresolved V genes account for under half, and no reason is known for the remainder. The sample table lists approximately 170,000 clones, around 84% of them with a count of one. The ten largest clones add up to 1% of the sample. The sequenced material came from PBMCs. All receptors come from a boy younger than 10 in good health and CMV-seronegative.

Notes on this clone: At the DNA level, this CDR3 is encoded by other sequences in the same sample as well. CDR3 protein: CASSLEHAEGYGYTF. The CDR3 region has the DNA TGCGCCAGCAGCTTGGAACATGCGGAGGGATATGGCTACACCTTC. The V and J genes are TRBV5-1 and TRBJ1-2, with no clear D. The V end lost 0 bases, the J end lost 5 bases, and 14 bases lay between the germline ends. The length of the CDR3 is 15 residues. CDR1 and CDR2 from the germline V gene are SGHRS and YFSETQ. Supplemented by reference TRBV5-1 and TRBJ1-2, the full variable domain reads KAGVTQTPRYLIKTRGQQVTLSCSPISGHRSVSWYQQTPGQGLQFLFEYFSETQRNKGNFPGRFSGRQFSNSRSEMNVSTLELGDSALYLCASSLEHAEGYGYTFGSGTRLTVV.

The chain carries TRBV30 and TRBJ1-5; 9 bases are a match to TRBD1. Trimming took 2 bases from V and 2 from J; bases not matched to a gene: 4. Germline V CDR1 and CDR2: GTSNPN, SVGIG (reference sequence). The length of the CDR3 is 15 residues. DNA for the CDR3: TGTGCCTGGAGTAATTGGGACAGGGGCAATCAGCCCCAGCATTTT. Protein product: CAWSNWDRGNQPQHF.

The chain links TRBV2 to TRBJ1-1; possibly TRBD1 for D (6 bases). CDR3 size: 13 residues. V lost 6 bases, J lost 1 base, and 9 bases lay in between. The germline gives CDR1 SNHLY, CDR2 FYNNEI. CDR3 in DNA: TGTGCCAGCAGCCGAGGGGGGAACACTGAAGCTTTCTTT. It is translated as CASSRGGNTEAFF. The entire variable domain, with the rest obtained from reference TRBV2 and TRBJ1-1, is as follows: EPEVTQTPSHQVTQMGQEVILRCVPISNHLYFYWYRQILGQKVEFLVSFYNNEISEKSEIFDDQFSVERPDGSNFTLKIRSTKLEDSAMYFCASSRGGNTEAFFGQGTRLTVV.

The rearrangement uses TRBV27 and TRBJ2-7; D gene ambiguous. V lost 7 bases to trimming and J lost 2 bases, with 12 bases between them. The length of the CDR3 is 13 residues. From germline, CDR1 is MNHEY and CDR2 SMNVEV (reference sequence). The DNA for the CDR3 is TGTGCCAGCACGCCAGAGGCCACCTACGAGCAGTACTTC. It codes for CASTPEATYEQYF.

The chain couples TRBV6-6 to TRBJ2-7; D is possibly TRBD1 (6 bases). V was pared by 4 bases and J by 12 bases, with 13 bases between. Germline CDR1 and CDR2: MNHNY and SVGAGI (reference sequence). The CDR3 is made up of 11 amino acids. CDR3 DNA: TGTGCCAGCAGTTCGGGCAGGGGCCTGTACTTC. It translates to CASSSGRGLYF.

This CDR3 reads CASSEAQTGIYSYEQYV. CDR3 DNA: TGTGCCAGCAGTGAAGCGCAGACAGGGATTTACTCCTACGAGCAGTACGTC. This chain uses TRBV2 with TRBJ2-7, with 7 bases that match TRBD1. The CDR3 consists of 17 residues. CDR1 SNHLY and CDR2 FYNNEI come from the germline V gene. V lost 0 bases, J lost 0 bases, and 8 bases stayed unmatched.

V gene TRBV28 combines with J gene TRBJ2-5; TRBD1 aligns across 9 bases. With 1 base clipped from V and 2 bases from J, the junction kept 5 bases outside the gene matches. The CDR3 totals 16 residues. The germline CDR1 and CDR2 sequences are MDHEN and SYDVKM. The CDR3 DNA follows: TGTGCCAGCAGTTTATCGGGGACAGGGTCACAAGAGACCCAGTACTTC. Its translation: CASSLSGTGSQETQYF.

This chain links TRBV15 with TRBJ2-5, with TRBD1 identical over 8 bases. The CDR3 runs to 15 residues. Germline CDR1 LNHNV, CDR2 YYDKDF (reference sequence). V gave up 0 bases and J gave up 5 bases; unmatched junction bases: 5. This CDR3 reads CATSRDGTGRETQYF. DNA for the CDR3: TGTGCCACCAGCAGAGATGGGACAGGTCGGGAGACCCAGTACTTC.

CDR3 loop: CASSLDRGVEQYV. The CDR3 nucleotides are TGTGCCAGCAGCTTGGACAGGGGCGTCGAGCAGTACGTC. This sequence joins TRBV11-2 and TRBJ2-7; 9 positions agree with TRBD1. The junction had 3 bases not matched to a gene; V was cut back by 3 bases and J by 6 bases. Germline V gives CDR1 SGHAT, CDR2 FQNNGV. The CDR3 contains 13 residues.

The V gene is TRBV2, the J gene TRBJ1-1; a possible D gene is TRBD1 (6 bases). The CDR3 contains 14 residues. Trimming shortened V by 6 bases and J by 6 bases, and 17 bases separated the two germline ends. In germline, CDR1 is SNHLY, CDR2 FYNNEI. The CDR3 bases are TGTGCCAGCAGGCCACAGGGTGAGGGGGCTGAAGCTTTCTTT. It yields the protein CASRPQGEGAEAFF. The complete variable domain, with remaining parts taken from reference TRBV2 and TRBJ1-1, reads EPEVTQTPSHQVTQMGQEVILRCVPISNHLYFYWYRQILGQKVEFLVSFYNNEISEKSEIFDDQFSVERPDGSNFTLKIRSTKLEDSAMYFCASRPQGEGAEAFFGQGTRLTVV.

This clone was counted once. The chain carries TRBV11-2 and TRBJ1-6; 7 bases fit TRBD1. V was pared by 1 base and J by 7 bases, with 7 bases of the junction left unmatched. This CDR3 is 16 amino acids long. Germline lookup yields CDR1 SGHAT and CDR2 FQNNGV. In nucleotides, the CDR3 is TGTGCCAGCAGCTTAGGCACAGGGGTGAGAAATTCACCCCTCCACTTT. Its translation: CASSLGTGVRNSPLHF.

The chain employs TRBV28 and TRBJ2-7; 10 bases are shared with TRBD2. V gave up 2 bases and J gave up 2 bases; unmatched junction bases: 3. CDR1 and CDR2 from the germline V gene are MDHEN and SYDVKM. This CDR3 contains 15 residues. This CDR3 reads CASSLITSGAYEQYF. The CDR3 bases are TGTGCCAGCAGTTTAATCACTAGCGGGGCCTACGAGCAGTACTTC.

This chain links TRBV28 with TRBJ2-7; 7 nucleotides align to TRBD2. In germline, CDR1 is MDHEN, CDR2 SYDVKM. The CDR3 is 16 residues long. V gave up 3 bases and J gave up 2 bases; unmatched junction bases: 10. In DNA, the CDR3 is TGTGCCAGCAGTTTCATTCCTTCTAGCGGCACCTACGAGCAGTACTTC. Its translation: CASSFIPSSGTYEQYF.

The CDR3 sequence: CASSELGQGVGELFF. The CDR3 region has the DNA TGTGCCAGCAGTGAACTGGGGCAGGGGGTCGGGGAGCTGTTTTTT. V usage is TRBV6-1 and J usage is TRBJ2-2; the match to TRBD1 covers 7 bases. V was clipped by 2 bases and J by 7 bases; unmatched bases: 7. Germline CDR1 MNHNS, CDR2 SASEGT. The CDR3 runs 15 residues.

Details on this clone: A junction end diverges from the germline sequence, so it may reflect a read error. The rearrangement links TRBV19 to TRBJ2-7; 8 nucleotides match TRBD1. The CDR3 covers 13 residues. The germline V gene encodes CDR1 LNHDA and CDR2 SQIVND (reference sequence). In DNA form, the CDR3 reads TGTGCCAGTAGTGTAGACAGGGGCCACGAGCAGTACTTC. The encoded protein is CASSVDRGHEQYF.

This clone was counted between two and nine times. The genes are TRBV2 and TRBJ1-4; 11 bases map to TRBD1. Germline CDR1 reads SNHLY; CDR2 reads FYNNEI. V shed 7 bases, J shed 6 bases, and the junction held 10 bases outside the gene matches. The CDR3 contains 16 residues. The CDR3 DNA follows: TGTGCCAGCAAGCGGGGGACAGGGGGATTTTATGAAAAACTGTTTTTT. Its translation: CASKRGTGGFYEKLFF.

The gene calls are TRBV28 and TRBJ2-2, with 8 positions matching TRBD1. This CDR3 is 16 amino acids long. Germline values: CDR1 MDHEN, CDR2 SYDVKM. The V gene end was trimmed by 6 bases and the J gene end by 8 bases; junction bases not matched to a gene: 14. The CDR3 coding sequence is TGTGCCAGCAGATCCCACAGGACAGGGATGACAGGGGAGCTGTTTTTT. Protein: CASRSHRTGMTGELFF.

The table lists this clone with a few counts. The rearrangement links TRBV2 to TRBJ2-7, with D hard to call. The CDR3 extends over 13 amino acids. From germline, CDR1 is SNHLY and CDR2 FYNNEI. Trimming pared 3 bases from V and 0 bases from J, leaving 6 bases between. The CDR3 region is CASSERRSYEQYF. The CDR3 coding sequence is TGTGCCAGCAGTGAGCGGCGCTCCTACGAGCAGTACTTC.

This sequence joins TRBV21-1 and TRBJ1-1; the table's TRBD1 call for D was not verified on the DNA. TRBV21-1 is reported as a pseudogene. The CDR3 consists of 15 residues. CDR3 nucleotide sequence: TGTGCCAGCAGCACCTACAGGGGGAAGAACACTGAAGCTTTCTTT. This codes for CASSTYRGKNTEAFF.

The rearrangement joins TRBV10-3 to TRBJ2-1; 10 bases map to TRBD2. CDR1 is ENHRY, CDR2 SYGVKD, per germline. This CDR3 has 16 residues. V shed 5 bases and J 5 bases; nucleotides not matched to a gene: 9. The CDR3 coding sequence is TGTGCCATCAGTCCCTTGCCGGGACTAGCGAACAATGAGCAGTTCTTC. Its translation: CAISPLPGLANNEQFF.

This chain joins TRBV4-1 and TRBJ2-2, with a weak D call TRBD2 (5 bases). This CDR3 has 13 residues. Per germline, CDR1 MGHRA and CDR2 YSYEKL. Trimming removed 3 bases from V and 6 bases from J, with 8 bases in between. CDR3 nucleotides: TGCGCCAGCAGCCACCCCGGGGCCGGGGAGCTGTTTTTT. As protein: CASSHPGAGELFF.

This rearrangement joins TRBV7-2 to TRBJ1-4; tentative D call: TRBD1 (6 bases). Deletions cut 8 bases from V and 7 bases from J, with 14 bases between. Germline values: CDR1 SGHTA, CDR2 FQGNSA. The CDR3 is 13 residues long. The CDR3 here is CASQRGSREKLFF. The CDR3 DNA follows: TGTGCCAGCCAAAGGGGGAGCCGTGAAAAACTGTTTTTT.

V usage is TRBV5-1 and J usage is TRBJ2-3, with TRBD1 matching over 9 bases. Looked up from germline, CDR1 is SGHRS and CDR2 is YFSETQ. CDR3 length equals 16 residues. V shed 0 bases, J shed 4 bases, and the junction held 6 bases outside the gene matches. In DNA form, the CDR3 reads TGCGCCAGCAGCTTGGGGGACAGGGTTGGCCCAGATACGCAGTATTTT. The encoded protein is CASSLGDRVGPDTQYF.